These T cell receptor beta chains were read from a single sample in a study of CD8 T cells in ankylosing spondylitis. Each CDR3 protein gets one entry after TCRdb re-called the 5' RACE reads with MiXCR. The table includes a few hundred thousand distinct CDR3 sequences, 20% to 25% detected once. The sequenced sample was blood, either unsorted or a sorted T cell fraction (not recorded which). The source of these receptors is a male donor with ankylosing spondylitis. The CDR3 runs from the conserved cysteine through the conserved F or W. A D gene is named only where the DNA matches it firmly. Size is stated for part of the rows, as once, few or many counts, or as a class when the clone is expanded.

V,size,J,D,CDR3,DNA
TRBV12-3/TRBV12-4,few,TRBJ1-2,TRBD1,CASSHKTGVNRDGYTF,TGTGCCAGCAGTCATAAGACAGGGGTGAACAGGGATGGCTACACCTTC
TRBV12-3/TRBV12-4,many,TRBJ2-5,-,CASSLNEQETQYF,TGTGCCAGCAGTTTAAACGAGCAAGAGACCCAGTACTTC
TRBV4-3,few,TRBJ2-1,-,CASSQELRVVDEQFF,TGCGCCAGCAGCCAAGAGTTGCGGGTGGTCGATGAGCAGTTCTTC
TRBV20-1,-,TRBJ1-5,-,CSAPLDLKQPQHF,TGCAGTGCCCCGCTAGACCTCAAACAGCCCCAGCATTTT
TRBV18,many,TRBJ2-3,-,CASSPETRFTDTQYF,TGTGCCAGCTCACCCGAGACTCGCTTCACAGATACGCAGTATTTT
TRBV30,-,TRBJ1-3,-,CAWSVLSSGNTIYF,TGTGCCTGGAGTGTATTAAGCTCTGGAAACACCATATATTTT
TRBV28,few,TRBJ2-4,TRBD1,CANCEEDGQGYKNIQYF,TGTGCCAACTGCGAGGAAGACGGACAGGGATATAAAAACATTCAGTACTTC
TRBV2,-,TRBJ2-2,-,CASSEAQFNGELFF,TGTGCCAGCAGTGAAGCGCAGTTTAACGGGGAGCTGTTTTTT
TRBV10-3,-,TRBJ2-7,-,CAISETGRGGRRDEQYF,TGTGCCATCAGTGAAACGGGACGCGGAGGGAGGCGGGACGAGCAGTACTTC
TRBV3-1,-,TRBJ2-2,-,CASSRSPQPTGELFF,TGTGCCAGCAGCCGCTCGCCACAGCCAACCGGGGAGCTGTTTTTT
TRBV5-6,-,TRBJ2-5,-,CASSLVDHQETQYF,TGTGCCAGCAGCTTGGTCGACCACCAAGAGACCCAGTACTTC
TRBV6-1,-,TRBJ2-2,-,CASSVPGEAGELFF,TGTGCCAGCAGTGTGCCAGGGGAGGCCGGGGAGCTGTTTTTT
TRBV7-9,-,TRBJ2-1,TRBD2,CASTFLAVGYNEQFF,TGTGCCAGCACTTTTCTAGCGGTGGGTTACAATGAGCAGTTCTTC
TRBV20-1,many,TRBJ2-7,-,CSARDRTTGEAYEQYF,TGCAGTGCTAGAGATAGGACTACCGGTGAAGCCTACGAGCAGTACTTC
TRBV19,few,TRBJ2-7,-,CASRLRGGVSEQYF,TGTGCCAGTAGGCTCCGGGGTGGAGTTAGCGAGCAGTACTTC
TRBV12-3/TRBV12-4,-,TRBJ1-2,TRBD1,CASHRDREFIGFGYTF,TGTGCCAGTCACCGGGACAGGGAGTTTATTGGATTCGGCTACACCTTC
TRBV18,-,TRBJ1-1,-,CASSPGSGLNTEAFF,TGTGCCAGCTCACCAGGGTCAGGGTTGAACACTGAAGCTTTCTTT
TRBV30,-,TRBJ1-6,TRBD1,CAWSAHRGTSSPLHF,TGTGCCTGGAGTGCCCACAGGGGAACAAGCTCACCCCTCCACTTT
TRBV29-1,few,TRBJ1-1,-,CSESLGRDTEAFF,TGCAGCGAGTCCCTAGGCAGGGATACTGAAGCTTTCTTT
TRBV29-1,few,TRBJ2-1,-,CSVNQQADVRLNEQFF,TGCAGCGTCAACCAACAGGCAGATGTCCGACTAAATGAGCAGTTCTTC
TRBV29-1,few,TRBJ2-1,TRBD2,CSVAAGRYNEQFF,TGCAGCGTTGCAGCGGGACGATACAATGAGCAGTTCTTC
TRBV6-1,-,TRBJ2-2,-,CASSELARGTGELFF,TGTGCCAGCAGTGAACTAGCAAGGGGCACCGGGGAGCTGTTTTTT
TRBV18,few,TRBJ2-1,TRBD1,CASSSGTGTNEQFF,TGTGCCAGCTCGTCCGGGACAGGGACCAATGAGCAGTTCTTC
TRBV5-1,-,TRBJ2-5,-,CASSLGEGVWETQYF,TGCGCCAGCAGCTTGGGCGAGGGGGTTTGGGAGACCCAGTACTTC
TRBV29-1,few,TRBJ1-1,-,CSVAGSLRPNTEAFF,TGCAGCGTTGCGGGGTCCCTCCGACCGAACACTGAAGCTTTCTTT
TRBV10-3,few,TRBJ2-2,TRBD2,CASWTGGTGELFF,TGTGCCTCCTGGACGGGAGGGACCGGGGAGCTGTTTTTT
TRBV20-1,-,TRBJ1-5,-,CSASPDQPQHF,TGCAGTGCTAGTCCGGATCAGCCCCAGCATTTT
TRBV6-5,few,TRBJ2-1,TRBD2,CASSFTRTSGFNNEQFF,TGTGCCAGCAGTTTTACAAGGACTAGCGGGTTTAACAATGAGCAGTTCTTC
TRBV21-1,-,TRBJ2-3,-,CASSKNRKNYYTQYF,TGTGCCAGCAGCAAGAACAGGAAGAACTACTATACGCAGTATTTT
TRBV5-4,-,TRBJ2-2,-,CASTVGPTRDTGELFF,TGTGCCAGCACCGTGGGTCCGACAAGGGACACCGGGGAGCTGTTTTTT
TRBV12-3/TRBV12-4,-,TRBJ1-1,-,CASSNRVGAEAFF,TGTGCCAGCAGTAACAGGGTGGGGGCTGAAGCTTTCTTT
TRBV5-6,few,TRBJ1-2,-,CASSFPSRANYGYTF,TGTGCCAGCAGCTTCCCCTCTCGGGCAAACTATGGCTACACCTTC
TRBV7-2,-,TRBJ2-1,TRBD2,CASSLAAGLAGVNEQFF,TGTGCCAGCAGCTTAGCCGCGGGACTAGCGGGAGTTAATGAGCAGTTCTTC
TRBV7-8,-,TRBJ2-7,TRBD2,CASSLAGGPGEQYF,TGTGCCAGCAGCTTGGCGGGAGGGCCGGGGGAGCAGTACTTC
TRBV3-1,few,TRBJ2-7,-,CASSPLDSAYEQYF,TGTGCCAGCAGCCCTCTGGACTCCGCCTACGAGCAGTACTTC
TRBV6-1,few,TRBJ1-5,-,CASSEAGFRPQHF,TGTGCCAGCAGTGAAGCGGGATTCCGGCCCCAGCATTTT
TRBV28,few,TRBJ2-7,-,CASSHTTGLGISYEQYF,TGTGCCAGCAGCCACACAACAGGGCTGGGGATCTCCTACGAGCAGTACTTC
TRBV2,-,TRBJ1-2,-,CASNIYGYTF,TGTGCCAGCAACATCTATGGCTACACCTTC
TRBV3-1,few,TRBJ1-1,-,CASSQVPRVAAFF,TGTGCCAGCAGCCAAGTCCCCAGGGTAGCAGCTTTCTTT
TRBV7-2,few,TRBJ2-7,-,CASSLGRQTYEQYF,TGTGCCAGCAGCTTAGGCCGACAGACCTACGAGCAGTACTTC
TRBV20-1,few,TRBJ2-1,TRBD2,CSATGLAGSNEQFF,TGCAGTGCTACTGGACTAGCGGGGTCCAATGAGCAGTTCTTC
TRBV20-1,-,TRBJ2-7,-,CSARTGAGRAYEQYF,TGCAGTGCTAGAACTGGGGCAGGGCGAGCCTACGAGCAGTACTTC
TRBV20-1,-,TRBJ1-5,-,CSAPDGYHQPQHF,TGCAGTGCCCCAGACGGGTACCATCAGCCCCAGCATTTT
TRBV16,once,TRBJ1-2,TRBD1,CASSQSGTGRTNYGYTF,TGTGCCAGCAGCCAATCCGGGACAGGGCGGACTAACTATGGCTACACCTTC
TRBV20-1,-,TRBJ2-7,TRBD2,CSVAGGWDEQYF,TGCAGTGTTGCGGGAGGGTGGGACGAGCAGTACTTC
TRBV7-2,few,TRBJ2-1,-,CASSFRGAYNEQFF,TGTGCCAGCAGCTTCAGGGGAGCTTACAATGAGCAGTTCTTC
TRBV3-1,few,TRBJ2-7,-,CATRNRREQYF,TGTGCCACACGTAACCGGCGCGAGCAGTACTTC
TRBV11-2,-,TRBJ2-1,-,CASSYRFGALDEQFF,TGTGCCAGCAGCTACAGGTTTGGGGCCCTTGATGAGCAGTTCTTC
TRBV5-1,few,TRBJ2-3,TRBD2,CASSFRAGGPLTDTQYF,TGCGCCAGCAGCTTTAGGGCGGGAGGCCCGCTCACAGATACGCAGTATTTT
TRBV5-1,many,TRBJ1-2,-,CASSLSGDNYGYTF,TGCGCCAGCAGCTTATCAGGAGATAACTATGGCTACACCTTC
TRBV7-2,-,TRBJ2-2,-,CASSLALGSTGELFF,TGTGCCAGCAGCTTAGCGTTAGGATCGACCGGGGAGCTGTTTTTT
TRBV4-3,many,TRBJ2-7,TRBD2,CASSLQKGGIKQYF,TGCGCCAGCAGCCTCCAAAAGGGAGGGATTAAGCAGTACTTC
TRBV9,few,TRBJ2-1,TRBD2,CASSVLAGGYNEQFF,TGTGCCAGCAGCGTATTAGCGGGCGGCTACAATGAGCAGTTCTTC